Below, 29 T cell receptor beta chains from the same sample are listed, as sequenced in a study of T cell repertoires in cytomegalovirus infection. TCRdb itself ran the reads through MiXCR, one entry per CDR3 protein. The sample holds 150,000 to 200,000 distinct CDR3 sequences, roughly a fifth seen once. Sequenced input: PBMCs. The origin of the receptors is a human donor in good health (CMV status not recorded). Some clones in this sample may be carry-over from other donors' samples.

This clonotype has a handful of counts. This rearrangement joins TRBV20-1 to TRBJ2-1, with 7 bases identical to TRBD2. The V gene's germline CDR1 is DFQATT and CDR2 SNEGSKA (reference sequence). Trimming cost V 2 bases and J 0 bases; bases outside gene matches: 1. CDR3 length: 14 residues. This CDR3 reads CSARTGGSYNEQFF. CDR3 in DNA: TGCAGTGCTAGAACGGGAGGCTCCTACAATGAGCAGTTCTTC.

This chain uses TRBV6-2 or TRBV6-3 with TRBJ2-1, with 7 bases aligning to TRBD1. Trimming removed 2 bases from V and 2 bases from J; junction bases left unmatched: 6. Germline lookup yields CDR1 MNHEY and CDR2 SVGEGT. The CDR3 sequence is 16 residues long. The CDR3 loop is CASSYDRVRTYNEQFF. The DNA of the CDR3 is TGTGCCAGCAGTTACGACAGGGTTCGTACCTACAATGAGCAGTTCTTC.

This sequence joins TRBV3-1 and TRBJ2-2; 9 bases align to TRBD2. Germline V CDR1 and CDR2: LGHDT, YNNKEL (reference sequence). The CDR3 contains 17 residues. The V and J ends lost 1 base and 0 bases, in that order; junction bases with no gene match: 3. The CDR3 DNA reads as TGTGCCAGCAGCCAAGCCCGACTAGCGGCGAACACCGGGGAGCTGTTTTTT. Protein: CASSQARLAANTGELFF.

In regard to this clonotype: As the CDR3 is not closed by the conserved phenylalanine or tryptophan, this likely results from a read error. The chain recombines TRBV30 with TRBJ1-1; D gene ambiguous. V was clipped by 0 bases and J by 1 base, with 18 bases between them. CDR3 length: 17 amino acids. Germline CDR1 is GTSNPN and CDR2 is SVGIG (reference sequence). The CDR3 DNA is TGTGCCTGGAGTGTTAGGAAGTCAGAACTTAAGAACACTGAAGCTTTCTCT. Protein sequence: CAWSVRKSELKNTEAFS.

This chain links TRBV5-4 with TRBJ2-5, with 7 bases matching TRBD2. Germline CDR1 and CDR2: SGHNT and YYREEE (reference sequence). V dropped 4 bases and J dropped 2; count of bases not matched to a gene: 8. CDR3 size: 15 residues. The CDR3 loop is CASSLDGGFQETQYF. The CDR3 bases are TGTGCCAGCAGCCTTGACGGGGGGTTTCAAGAGACCCAGTACTTC.

V and J are TRBV5-5 and TRBJ2-3, with 9 bases matching TRBD2. The CDR3 runs to 15 residues. With 0 bases clipped from V and 4 bases from J, the junction kept 3 bases outside the gene matches. The germline gives CDR1 SGHKS, CDR2 YYEKEE (reference sequence). The CDR3 protein is CASSLGGGAADTQYF. CDR3 nucleotide sequence: TGTGCCAGCAGCTTGGGCGGGGGGGCCGCAGATACGCAGTATTTT.

This rearrangement joins TRBV5-1 to TRBJ2-5; no clear D. CDR1 and CDR2 from the germline V gene are SGHRS and YFSETQ. The CDR3 has 15 residues. Trimming pared 4 bases from V and 0 bases from J, leaving 13 bases between. The DNA for the CDR3 is TGCGCCAGCAGCCCGGACGTGGGGAACCAAGAGACCCAGTACTTC. Translating it yields CASSPDVGNQETQYF.

Only a few counts were recorded for this clonotype. The chain couples TRBV12-5 to TRBJ1-2; the D is unclear. The CDR3 spans 13 residues. Germline loops: CDR1 LGHNT, CDR2 FRNRAP. The ends were cut back, 0 bases at V and 7 bases at J, with 9 bases in the middle. CDR3 residues: CASGLVGFGGYTF. For the CDR3, the DNA is TGTGCTAGTGGTTTGGTAGGTTTCGGTGGCTACACCTTC.

In this sample, this clonotype turned up many times. V and J are TRBV5-1 and TRBJ2-7; 8 bases match TRBD1. The germline V gene encodes CDR1 SGHRS and CDR2 YFSETQ. The V gene end was trimmed by 4 bases and the J gene end by 6 bases; junction bases not matched to a gene: 9. The length of the CDR3 is 14 residues. The CDR3 region has the DNA TGCGCCAGCAGCCCCGGACAGGGTCTAGGCGAGCAGTACTTC. Its translation: CASSPGQGLGEQYF. The whole variable domain, remainder taken from reference TRBV5-1 and TRBJ2-7, is KAGVTQTPRYLIKTRGQQVTLSCSPISGHRSVSWYQQTPGQGLQFLFEYFSETQRNKGNFPGRFSGRQFSNSRSEMNVSTLELGDSALYLCASSPGQGLGEQYFGPGTRLTVT.

The gene calls are TRBV28 and TRBJ2-1, with D possibly matching TRBD1 (5 bases). Looked up from germline, CDR1 is MDHEN and CDR2 is SYDVKM. Trimming shortened V by 7 bases and J by 3 bases, and 10 bases separated the two germline ends. The CDR3 consists of 13 residues. The DNA of the CDR3 is TGTGCCAGCATGCAGGGTAACTACAATGAGCAGTTCTTC. This gives the protein CASMQGNYNEQFF.

The chain employs TRBV5-4 and TRBJ2-2, with 7 bases aligning to TRBD2. This CDR3 comprises 15 residues. Germline trimming cut 2 bases from V and 3 bases from J; bases unmatched to any gene: 4. The germline gives CDR1 SGHNT, CDR2 YYREEE (reference sequence). The DNA of the CDR3 is TGTGCCAGCAGCTTAGGGAGGGGTGACACCGGGGAGCTGTTTTTT. Translation: CASSLGRGDTGELFF.

This clonotype showed up just once. With a much larger clone just one base away, this may be a read error. The chain carries TRBV7-6 and TRBJ2-2, with 9 bases aligning to TRBD1. In germline, CDR1 is SGHVS, CDR2 FNYEAQ. V lost 4 bases and J lost 10; bases outside the gene matches: 10. This CDR3 has 15 amino acids. The CDR3 DNA reads TGTGCCAGCAGCTCCGGGACAGGGCGACGGGAGGAGCTGTTTTTT. Translated: CASSSGTGRREELFF.

This chain uses TRBV7-9 with TRBJ1-1, with D possibly TRBD1 on 5 matching bases. The germline gives CDR1 SEHNR, CDR2 FQNEAQ (reference sequence). Trimming removed 2 bases from V and 8 bases from J, with 15 bases in between. The CDR3 consists of 14 residues. CDR3 loop: CASSLNQGASEAFF. The CDR3 coding sequence is TGTGCCAGCAGCTTAAACCAGGGAGCGTCCGAAGCTTTCTTT.

This clonotype has more than one count but fewer than ten. The rearrangement links TRBV6-1 to TRBJ2-2; 8 bases line up with TRBD2. The ends lost 4 bases at V and 3 bases at J; junction bases unmatched: 4. Germline V gene sequence: CDR1 MNHNS, CDR2 SASEGT. The CDR3 totals 15 residues. Here the CDR3 DNA reads TGTGCCAGCAGTGTTGTCGGGGGGGACACCGGGGAGCTGTTTTTT. It translates to CASSVVGGDTGELFF.

The V call is TRBV6-1, the J call TRBJ2-5, with D perhaps TRBD2 (5 bases). This CDR3 contains 16 residues. Per germline, CDR1 MNHNS and CDR2 SASEGT. V was pared by 6 bases and J by 5 bases, with 22 bases between. This CDR3 is CASRYRAEPVGETQYF. The CDR3 DNA is TGTGCCAGCAGATACCGAGCGGAACCTGTGGGGGAGACCCAGTACTTC.

This clonotype was seen a few times. V usage is TRBV7-4 and J usage is TRBJ1-2; 8 bases line up with TRBD1. Germline-derived CDR1 and CDR2 are SGHVT and SQSDAQ. This CDR3 region has 15 residues. With 4 bases clipped from V and 3 bases from J, the junction kept 7 bases outside the gene matches. CDR3 loop: CASSYDRGVDYGYTF. The CDR3 DNA reads as TGTGCCAGCAGCTACGACAGGGGCGTCGACTATGGCTACACCTTC.

In this sample, this clonotype turned up many times. J is TRBJ2-1 and V is TRBV27; 10 bases fit TRBD1. Germline assignment: CDR1 MNHEY and CDR2 SMNVEV (reference sequence). V trimming: 4 bases; J trimming: 8 bases; junction bases outside the gene matches: 14. This CDR3 region has 17 residues. The CDR3 loop is CASSWRFTGQGVDEQFF. In DNA form, the CDR3 reads TGTGCCAGCAGTTGGAGATTTACCGGACAGGGGGTCGATGAGCAGTTCTTC.

The genes are TRBV5-1 and TRBJ1-1; TRBD1 matches 9 bases. This CDR3 region has 17 residues. V gave up 2 bases and J gave up 4 bases; unmatched junction bases: 12. Germline lookup yields CDR1 SGHRS and CDR2 YFSETQ. CDR3 DNA: TGCGCCAGCAGCTTCTCCCCCTTGGGACAGGGACTCACTGAAGCTTTCTTT. Translated: CASSFSPLGQGLTEAFF.

This clonotype has ten or more counts. The chain uses TRBV7-2 and TRBJ2-1; 10 nucleotides agree with TRBD2. Germline V gives CDR1 SGHTA, CDR2 FQGNSA. This CDR3 has 14 residues. The trim removed 4 bases at V and 9 bases at J, leaving 6 bases unmatched. Here the CDR3 reads CASSSRLAGAEQFF. CDR3 nucleotide sequence: TGTGCCAGCAGCTCCAGACTAGCGGGCGCTGAGCAGTTCTTC. The full variable domain, completed using reference TRBV7-2 and TRBJ2-1, is GAGVSQSPSNKVTEKGKDVELRCDPISGHTALYWYRQSLGQGLEFLIYFQGNSAPDKSGLPSDRFSAERTGGSVSTLTIQRTQQEDSAVYLCASSSRLAGAEQFFGPGTRLTVL.

This clonotype occurred a few times. The chain is built from TRBV10-2 and TRBJ2-1, with D unclear. V gave up 6 bases and J gave up 8 bases, with 23 bases separating them. This CDR3 has 16 residues. CDR1 and CDR2 from the germline V gene are WSHSY and SAAADI. The CDR3 coding sequence is TGCGCCAGCAGCAGGCCTCCGCTATTACTGTCGGATGAGCAGTTCTTC. Protein sequence: CASSRPPLLLSDEQFF.

V gene TRBV10-3 combines with J gene TRBJ1-5; D gene ambiguous. There are 14 residues in the CDR3. The germline V gene has CDR1 ENHRY and CDR2 SYGVKD. The V end was cut by 4 bases, the J end by 4 bases, with 11 bases between. DNA for the CDR3: TGTGCCATCAGTGCTGTGGCAGATAATCAGCCCCAGCATTTT. Its protein product is CAISAVADNQPQHF.

There are a few counts of this clonotype. CDR3 nucleotide sequence: TGTGCCAGCAGACGACAGGGGGCGGGCTATGGCTACACCTTC. Translation: CASRRQGAGYGYTF. The chain links TRBV27 to TRBJ1-2, with TRBD1 matching over 10 bases. V shed 6 bases and J 4 bases; nucleotides not matched to a gene: 5. Germline assignment: CDR1 MNHEY and CDR2 SMNVEV (reference sequence). The CDR3 is made up of 14 amino acids.

J is TRBJ2-5 and V is TRBV27; D is undetermined. The V end lost 5 bases, the J end lost 2 bases, and 15 bases lay between the germline ends. Germline values: CDR1 MNHEY, CDR2 SMNVEV (reference sequence). The CDR3 is made up of 15 amino acids. CDR3 loop: CASSPLWSLQETQYF. CDR3 bases: TGTGCCAGCAGTCCCCTCTGGAGCCTTCAAGAGACCCAGTACTTC.

There are many counts of this clonotype. In nucleotides, the CDR3 is TGTGCCAGCGAGATTTCGACAGGGTTTGAAAAACTGTTTTTT. The encoded protein is CASEISTGFEKLFF. The chain links TRBV6-6 to TRBJ1-4; 7 positions agree with TRBD1. V was pared by 8 bases and J by 7 bases, with 10 bases of the junction left unmatched. CDR3 size: 14 residues. Germline V CDR1 and CDR2: MNHNY, SVGAGI (reference sequence).

This chain connects TRBV6-2 or TRBV6-3 to TRBJ2-1; no definite D call. Trimming removed 6 bases from V and 2 bases from J, with 17 bases in between. This CDR3 spans 16 amino acids. CDR1 is MNHEY and CDR2 is SVGEGT in the germline V gene. Here the CDR3 reads CASRTTITTAYNEQFF. For the CDR3, the DNA is TGTGCCAGCAGAACAACCATCACGACGGCCTACAATGAGCAGTTCTTC.

This clonotype was counted a few times. The chain has TRBV2 and TRBJ2-7; D unresolved. The CDR3 has 11 residues. Germline V gene sequence: CDR1 SNHLY, CDR2 FYNNEI. Trimming took 4 bases from V and 3 from J, leaving 4 bases between them. CDR3 sequence (DNA): TGTGCCAGCAGTGGAAGCTACGAGCAGTACTTC. It specifies CASSGSYEQYF.

This clonotype showed up many times. The chain recombines TRBV7-3 with TRBJ2-7; a possible D gene is TRBD1 (5 bases). Deletions cut 0 bases from V and 3 bases from J, with 6 bases between. The germline V gene has CDR1 SGHTA and CDR2 FQGTGA. CDR3 size: 13 residues. The CDR3 loop is CASSLTQGYEQYF. CDR3 coding DNA: TGTGCCAGCAGCTTAACGCAGGGCTACGAGCAGTACTTC.

In this sample, this clonotype turned up a few times. The rearrangement joins TRBV11-2 to TRBJ1-5; TRBD1 matches at 7 bases. Germline V CDR1 and CDR2: SGHAT, FQNNGV. The CDR3 contains 16 residues. The V gene end was trimmed by 3 bases and the J gene end by 5 bases; junction bases not matched to a gene: 10. The CDR3 region has the DNA TGTGCCAGCAGCTTCCTGGCAGGGACAGTAGATCAGCCCCAGCATTTT. Amino acid sequence: CASSFLAGTVDQPQHF.

This clonotype was recorded a few times. The rearrangement uses TRBV11-1 and TRBJ2-2; D is unresolved. Germline V gene data show CDR1 as SGHAT and CDR2 as FQDESV (reference sequence). The V gene lost 5 bases and the J gene lost 0 bases, with 16 bases spanning the gap. This CDR3 region has 17 residues. CDR3 sequence: CASSPHRDATNTGELFF. DNA of the CDR3: TGTGCCAGCAGCCCGCACCGAGACGCAACGAACACCGGGGAGCTGTTTTTT.